The TCR beta chain under discussion was sequenced for a study of T cells in Graves' hyperthyroidism and ophthalmopathy. Germline assignment: CDR1 LNHDA and CDR2 SQIVND (reference sequence). The CDR3 totals 16 residues. V was trimmed by 4 bases and J by 3 bases, leaving 16 bases between them. RNA transcripts provided the source from which TCR beta CDR3 regions were amplified. HTBI primers were used for first-round RT-PCR of the TCR CDR3. Each CDR3 protein is one row after TCRdb ran MiXCR on the multiplex PCR reads. The sample carries roughly 720,000 distinct CDR3 sequences, roughly 17% recorded once. There are a few counts of this clonotype.

The clonotype comes from a man aged 45-65 years with Graves' hyperthyroidism. This rearrangement joins TRBV19 to TRBJ1-5; TRBD1 might be the D (5 bases). The specimen sequenced was blood. CDR3 nucleotide sequence: TGTGCCAGTAGTAAAGAGCGACAGATCGACAATCAGCCCCAGCATTTT. It translates to CASSKERQIDNQPQHF.